This T cell receptor beta chain stems from a study of blood T cell repertoires in COVID-19. About the research overall: Acute-phase and convalescent COVID-19 samples originated in the United States, Italy and Spain.

The CDR3 runs 13 residues. V was pared by 4 bases and J by 3 bases, with 4 bases of the junction left unmatched. Germline CDR1 GTSNPN, CDR2 SVGIG (reference sequence). In the original analysis: Amplification from reference gene primers served as the basis for estimated nucleated cell counts. The protocol was immunoSEQ multiplex PCR, while the TCRdb copy is restricted to in-frame clones and leaves out a portion. V, J and clone size are those of that table, while D and trimming were read from the DNA. Of approximately 110,000 clones detected, roughly nine tenths appear once; the ten largest clones hold 32%.

This clonotype originated in an elderly woman with acute or convalescent COVID-19. The rearrangement links TRBV30 to TRBJ2-7; 9 positions match TRBD1. Sequences were obtained from peripheral blood. The CDR3 region is CAWKGQGDYEQYF. The CDR3 bases are TGTGCCTGGAAGGGACAGGGAGACTACGAGCAGTACTTC.